This T cell receptor beta chain was captured by sequencing in a study of spatial heterogeneity in lung cancer. This clonotype was seen repeatedly, ten times or more. TCRdb used MiXCR to reprocess the 5' RACE reads, holding one entry per CDR3 protein. Among approximately 40,000 distinct CDR3 sequences listed, 6% to 8% were seen once. Looked up from germline, CDR1 is LGHDT and CDR2 is YNNKEL (reference sequence). Trimming took 2 bases from V and 6 from J, leaving 14 bases between them. The CDR3 loop spans 15 amino acids. Described time point: sample taken at primary tumor resection. Unsorted whole RNA from tumor, nontumor lung or frozen PBMC underwent sequencing.

The receptor comes from a male donor with early-stage non-small cell lung cancer. This chain joins TRBV3-1 and TRBJ1-5, with a tentative D call TRBD1 (5 bases). The specimen comprised PBMCs, sampled at surgery. Written as DNA, the CDR3 is TGTGCCAGCAGCCAAACGCGAGGGGAGGGTCAGCCCCAGCATTTT. Its protein is CASSQTRGEGQPQHF.